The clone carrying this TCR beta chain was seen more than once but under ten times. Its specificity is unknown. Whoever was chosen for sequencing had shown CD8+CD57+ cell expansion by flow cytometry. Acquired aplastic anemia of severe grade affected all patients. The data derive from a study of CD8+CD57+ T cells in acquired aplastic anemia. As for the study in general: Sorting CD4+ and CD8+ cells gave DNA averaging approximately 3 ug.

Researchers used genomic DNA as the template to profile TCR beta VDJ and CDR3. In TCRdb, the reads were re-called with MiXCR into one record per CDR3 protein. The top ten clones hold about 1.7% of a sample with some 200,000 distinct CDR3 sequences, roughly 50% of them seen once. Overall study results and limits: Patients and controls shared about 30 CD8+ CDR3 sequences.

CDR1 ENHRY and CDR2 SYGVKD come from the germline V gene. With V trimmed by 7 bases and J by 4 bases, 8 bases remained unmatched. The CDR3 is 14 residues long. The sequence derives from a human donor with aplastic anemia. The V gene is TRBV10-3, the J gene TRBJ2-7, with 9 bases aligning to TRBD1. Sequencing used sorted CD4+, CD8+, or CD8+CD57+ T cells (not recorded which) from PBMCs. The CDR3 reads CAINPGQGLYEQYF. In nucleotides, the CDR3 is TGTGCCATCAATCCGGGACAGGGTTTATACGAGCAGTACTTC.